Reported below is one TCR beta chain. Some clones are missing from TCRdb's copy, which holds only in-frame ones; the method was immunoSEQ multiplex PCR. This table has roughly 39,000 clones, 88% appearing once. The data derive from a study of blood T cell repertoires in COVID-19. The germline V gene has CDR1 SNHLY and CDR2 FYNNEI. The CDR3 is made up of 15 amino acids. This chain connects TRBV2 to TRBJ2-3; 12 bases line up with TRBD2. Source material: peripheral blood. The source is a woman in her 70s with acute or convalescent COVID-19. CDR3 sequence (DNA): TGTGGCGTAGGACTAGCGGGGACTAGCACAGATACGCAGTATTTT. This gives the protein CGVGLAGTSTDTQYF. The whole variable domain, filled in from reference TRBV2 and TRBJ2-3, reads EPEVTQTPSHQVTQMGQEVILRCVPISNHLYFYWYRQILGQKVEFLVSFYNNEISEKSEIFDDQFSVERPDGSNFTLKIRSTKLEDSAMYFCGVGLAGTSTDTQYFGPGTRLTVL.